These 9 T cell receptor beta chains were all obtained from the same sample, sequenced in a study of control samples from healthy donors and cancer patients. Clones were read by immunoSEQ multiplex PCR, and TCRdb kept only the in-frame ones, dropping some. Here the sample spans some 140,000 clones, approximately 90% being singletons. The sequenced sample was blood. The receptors shown here come from a woman in her 30s in good health.

This chain links TRBV12-3 or TRBV12-4 with TRBJ2-3; D unresolved. CDR3 length: 12 residues. Deletions cut 5 bases from V and 2 bases from J, with 5 bases between. The DNA for the CDR3 is TGTGCCAGCAGTCTCCCCACAGATACGCAGTATTTT. This codes for CASSLPTDTQYF.

The chain joins TRBV5-1 to TRBJ2-5; TRBD1 is a possible D gene (6 bases). The CDR3 has 14 amino acids. Germline CDR1 reads SGHRS; CDR2 reads YFSETQ. V was cut by 0 bases and J by 1 base, with 7 bases left in between. The CDR3 DNA reads as TGCGCCAGCAGCTTGGGGGACACCCAAGAGACCCAGTACTTC. It translates to CASSLGDTQETQYF.

The gene calls are TRBV29-1 and TRBJ2-5; 12 nucleotides match TRBD2. The CDR3 runs 14 residues. With V trimmed by 5 bases and J by 11 bases, 12 bases remained unmatched. Germline CDR1 SQVTM, CDR2 ANQGSEA. CDR3 nucleotide sequence: TGCAGCGTTAGATCTAGCGGGAGGGCGGGAGAGCAGTACTTC. Its translation: CSVRSSGRAGEQYF.

The chain is built from TRBV6-5 and TRBJ2-1; 12 nucleotides match TRBD2. The V and J ends lost 5 bases and 9 bases, in that order; junction bases with no gene match: 8. The CDR3 is made up of 15 amino acids. Germline lookup yields CDR1 MNHEY and CDR2 SVGAGI. The CDR3 loop is CASSSLAGGLSEQFF. DNA for the CDR3: TGTGCCAGCAGTAGCCTAGCGGGAGGGCTAAGTGAGCAGTTCTTC.

The chain is built from TRBV6-5 and TRBJ2-1, with TRBD1 matching 7 bases. The germline CDR1 and CDR2 sequences are MNHEY and SVGAGI. V lost 0 bases to trimming and J lost 4 bases; unmatched junction nucleotides: 3. The CDR3 runs 15 residues. CDR3: CASSYSGQAYNEQFF. The CDR3 DNA reads TGTGCCAGCAGTTACTCCGGACAGGCTTACAATGAGCAGTTCTTC.

V gene TRBV29-1 combines with J gene TRBJ1-3, with D possibly matching TRBD1 (5 bases). Germline-derived CDR1 and CDR2 are SQVTM and ANQGSEA. The V end lost 7 bases, the J end lost 8 bases, and 15 bases lay between the germline ends. CDR3 length: 12 amino acids. CDR3 sequence (DNA): TGCAGCGGCCGGGGGTTGGGGGACACCATATATTTT. Translation gives CSGRGLGDTIYF.

V gene TRBV11-2 combines with J gene TRBJ2-7; D remains unclear. CDR3 length equals 13 residues. V shed 5 bases and J shed 3 bases, with 11 bases lying between them. Germline values: CDR1 SGHAT, CDR2 FQNNGV. CDR3 in amino acids: CASSTGSGYEQYF. The CDR3 DNA is TGTGCCAGCAGCACCGGTAGTGGCTACGAGCAGTACTTC.

The chain has TRBV6-1 and TRBJ2-7; 8 bases align to TRBD2. The CDR3 is 15 residues long. Per the germline V gene, CDR1 is MNHNS and CDR2 is SASEGT. Trimming took 3 bases from V and 0 from J; bases not matched to a gene: 4. CDR3 in amino acids: CASSDRREASYEQYF. The CDR3 DNA follows: TGTGCCAGCAGTGACCGGCGGGAGGCCTCCTACGAGCAGTACTTC.

This chain uses TRBV13 with TRBJ2-5; 7 bases agree with TRBD2. CDR3 length equals 16 residues. V lost 4 bases to trimming and J lost 4 bases; unmatched junction nucleotides: 12. The germline V gene encodes CDR1 PRHDT and CDR2 FYEKMQ (reference sequence). The CDR3 here is CASSSASTSSGETQYF. In DNA form, the CDR3 reads TGTGCCAGCAGCTCCGCGTCGACTAGCTCTGGAGAGACCCAGTACTTC.